One and the same sample provided the 10 T cell receptor beta chains below, sequenced in a study of blood T cell repertoires in COVID-19. Clones were sequenced by immunoSEQ multiplex PCR, and TCRdb holds only the in-frame ones, with some missing. The sample includes over 100,000 clones, approximately 85% seen only once; the top ten take approximately 1.3%. The source material was peripheral blood. The receptors originated from a man in his forties with acute or convalescent COVID-19.

V is TRBV4-2 and J is TRBJ2-5; 9 positions agree with TRBD1. Unmatched junction bases numbered 7, after V lost 3 bases and J lost 5 bases. Per the germline V gene, CDR1 is LGHNA and CDR2 is YNFKEQ. The CDR3 is 15 residues long. For the CDR3, the DNA is TGTGCCAGCAGCCATGATGGACAGGGGTGGGAGACCCAGTACTTC. Encoded protein: CASSHDGQGWETQYF.

The rearrangement joins TRBV3-1 (or the pseudogene TRBV3-2) to TRBJ2-5; D is unresolved. V gave up 5 bases and J gave up 5 bases, with 21 bases separating them. CDR1 and CDR2 (germline): LGHDT, YNNKEL (reference sequence). The CDR3 contains 16 residues. The CDR3 sequence: CASSNAVLSFSETQYF. The CDR3 DNA reads as TGTGCCAGCAGCAACGCGGTTCTTTCTTTCTCTGAGACCCAGTACTTC.

The V and J genes are TRBV6-2 or TRBV6-3 and TRBJ2-2; TRBD1 agrees at 9 bases. This CDR3 has 18 residues. Trimming removed 4 bases from V and 0 bases from J; junction bases left unmatched: 9. CDR1 is MNHEY, CDR2 SVGEGT, per germline. CDR3 residues: CASSSRDRVASNTGELFF. In DNA form, the CDR3 reads TGTGCCAGCAGTTCCCGGGACAGGGTGGCCTCGAACACCGGGGAGCTGTTTTTT.

The V gene is TRBV6-2 or TRBV6-3, the J gene TRBJ1-5, with a tentative D call TRBD1 (6 bases). The CDR3 contains 14 residues. Trimming removed 5 bases at V and 4 bases at J, with 12 bases between. Per germline, CDR1 MNHEY and CDR2 SVGEGT. DNA of the CDR3: TGTGCCAGCAGTGACAGGAGCACAAATCAGCCCCAGCATTTT. Translation gives CASSDRSTNQPQHF.

The rearrangement uses TRBV28 and TRBJ2-5; 9 bases are shared with TRBD2. CDR3 length: 15 residues. The germline gives CDR1 MDHEN, CDR2 SYDVKM. J lost 3 bases, V lost 0 bases, and 2 bases had no gene match. The CDR3 sequence: CASSLWSSGEETQYF. The CDR3 nucleotides read TGTGCCAGCAGTTTATGGTCTAGCGGGGAAGAGACCCAGTACTTC.

This clone was counted between two and nine times. The chain couples TRBV28 to TRBJ1-6; 7 bases align to TRBD1. The CDR3 extends over 14 amino acids. The germline gives CDR1 MDHEN, CDR2 SYDVKM. V lost 3 bases and J lost 10; bases outside the gene matches: 6. The CDR3 DNA sequence: TGTGCCAGCAGTTTTCCCAGGGGGTTGTCACCCCTCCACTTT. It specifies CASSFPRGLSPLHF.

This clone appeared once. This chain uses TRBV7-2 with TRBJ2-4, with D possibly matching TRBD1 (6 bases). In germline, CDR1 is SGHTA, CDR2 FQGNSA. V was clipped by 5 bases and J by 0 bases, with 14 bases between them. The CDR3 loop spans 16 amino acids. As DNA, the CDR3 is TGTGCCAGCAGCCCGGACAGTTATCTAGCCAAAAACATTCAGTACTTC. Translating it yields CASSPDSYLAKNIQYF.

This clone was recorded only once. This chain joins TRBV5-1 and TRBJ1-5; 8 nucleotides match TRBD1. V lost 4 bases to trimming and J lost 5 bases; unmatched junction nucleotides: 5. The V gene's germline CDR1 is SGHRS and CDR2 YFSETQ. This CDR3 is 14 amino acids long. CDR3 sequence: CASSLDRAHQPQHF. CDR3 nucleotides: TGCGCCAGCAGCCTGGACAGGGCGCATCAGCCCCAGCATTTT.

The chain combines TRBV4-1 with TRBJ1-1; 8 bases are a match to TRBD1. The CDR3 loop spans 16 amino acids. Trimming removed 3 bases from V and 4 bases from J; junction bases left unmatched: 10. The germline gives CDR1 MGHRA, CDR2 YSYEKL. CDR3 protein: CASSQTLLRGPTEAFF. In DNA, the CDR3 is TGCGCCAGCAGCCAGACGCTCCTCAGGGGGCCCACTGAAGCTTTCTTT.

This rearrangement joins TRBV7-2 to TRBJ2-3; TRBD2 aligns across 8 bases. The CDR3 length is 14 residues. From germline, CDR1 is SGHTA and CDR2 FQGNSA. The V segment lost 8 bases and the J segment 2 bases; nucleotides outside the gene matches: 6. CDR3 coding DNA: TGTGCCAGCGTTCGGGGGGGCCTCACAGATACGCAGTATTTT. This codes for CASVRGGLTDTQYF.